Shown below are 18 T cell receptor beta chains from a single sample sequenced in a study of cytomegalovirus exposure and HLA in healthy donors. The method was immunoSEQ multiplex PCR; TCRdb's version includes in-frame clones alone and lacks a portion of them. The sample lists around 250,000 clones; around 89% were seen once. Sequencing input: PBMCs. These receptors all come from a woman younger than 35 in good health and CMV-seronegative.

The chain has TRBV6-5 and TRBJ1-5; 8 positions agree with TRBD1. The CDR3 is 15 amino acids. CDR1 MNHEY and CDR2 SVGAGI come from the germline V gene. V shed 0 bases, J shed 5 bases, and the junction held 3 bases outside the gene matches. CDR3 residues: CASSYSGQGDQPQHF. The DNA for the CDR3 is TGTGCCAGCAGTTACTCCGGACAGGGCGATCAGCCCCAGCATTTT.

The chain couples TRBV25-1 to TRBJ2-5; 7 bases are shared with TRBD1. The CDR3 covers 14 residues. CDR1 and CDR2 (germline): MGHDK, SYGVNS. The junction had 7 bases not matched to a gene; V was cut back by 7 bases and J by 2 bases. CDR3 sequence (DNA): TGTGCCAGCAACCCGGGACAGCTACAAGAGACCCAGTACTTC. Encoded protein: CASNPGQLQETQYF.

The chain joins TRBV14 to TRBJ2-3; TRBD2 aligns across 7 bases. CDR3 length equals 13 residues. Unmatched junction bases numbered 4, after V lost 4 bases and J lost 6 bases. The germline V gene has CDR1 SGHDN and CDR2 FVKESK. For the CDR3, the DNA is TGTGCCAGCAGCCCGGGGGGTTCGGATACGCAGTATTTT. Translated, it gives CASSPGGSDTQYF.

Comments on this clone: In the same sample, other DNA sequences code for this CDR3. The J gene is TRBJ1-5, the V gene TRBV28; TRBD1 aligns across 7 bases. From germline, CDR1 is MDHEN and CDR2 SYDVKM. Germline trimming cut 6 bases from V and 3 bases from J; bases unmatched to any gene: 2. CDR3 size: 13 residues. The CDR3 protein is CASRGQANQPQHF. In nucleotides, the CDR3 is TGTGCCAGCAGAGGACAGGCCAATCAGCCCCAGCATTTT. Combining the CDR3 with reference TRBV28 and TRBJ1-5 gives the whole variable domain DVKVTQSSRYLVKRTGEKVFLECVQDMDHENMFWYRQDPGLGLRLIYFSYDVKMKEKGDIPEGYSVSREKKERFSLILESASTNQTSMYLCASRGQANQPQHFGDGTRLSIL.

This clone appeared once. The chain couples TRBV29-1 to TRBJ1-1, with a weak D call TRBD1 (6 bases). Looked up from germline, CDR1 is SQVTM and CDR2 is ANQGSEA. This CDR3 is built from 17 residues. V was trimmed by 0 bases and J by 8 bases, leaving 25 bases between them. The CDR3 region is CSVEDNHRVRMNREAFF. CDR3 DNA: TGCAGCGTTGAAGATAATCACAGGGTTAGGATGAATAGAGAAGCTTTCTTT. The full variable domain, rest sourced from reference TRBV29-1 and TRBJ1-1, is SAVISQKPSRDICQRGTSLTIQCQVDSQVTMMFWYRQQPGQSLTLIATANQGSEATYESGFVIDKFPISRPNLTFSTLTVSNMSPEDSSIYLCSVEDNHRVRMNREAFFGQGTRLTVV.

This clone occurred once. The chain recombines TRBV30 with TRBJ2-5; D is possibly TRBD1 (6 bases). Trimming pared 4 bases from V and 4 bases from J, leaving 13 bases between. The CDR3 is 13 residues long. Germline values: CDR1 GTSNPN, CDR2 SVGIG (reference sequence). The CDR3 protein is CAWTIRGTETQYF. The CDR3 bases are TGTGCCTGGACCATAAGGGGGACAGAGACCCAGTACTTC.

This clone was picked up one time. The chain recombines TRBV4-3 with TRBJ2-5; 7 nucleotides agree with TRBD1. V trimming: 0 bases; J trimming: 2 bases; junction bases outside the gene matches: 12. Germline CDR1 LGHNA, CDR2 YSLEER. The CDR3 extends over 18 amino acids. In DNA form, the CDR3 reads TGCGCCAGCAGCCAAGAAGTCATCTTTCTACAGGGGCAAGAGACCCAGTACTTC. It is translated as CASSQEVIFLQGQETQYF.

The V gene is TRBV7-9, the J gene TRBJ2-7; no clear D. The germline gives CDR1 SEHNR, CDR2 FQNEAQ (reference sequence). This CDR3 region has 12 residues. V lost 5 bases, J lost 2 bases, and 7 bases lay in between. CDR3 coding DNA: TGTGCCAGCAGCGCGAACGCCTACGAGCAGTACTTC. Protein: CASSANAYEQYF.

The chain recombines TRBV4-1 with TRBJ1-4, with a possible D match to TRBD1 (6 bases). This CDR3 is 15 amino acids long. Per germline, CDR1 MGHRA and CDR2 YSYEKL. V lost 0 bases, J lost 7 bases, and 12 bases lay in between. The chain's CDR3 is CASSQDRTASEKLFF. The CDR3 coding sequence is TGCGCCAGCAGCCAAGATCGGACAGCTTCTGAAAAACTGTTTTTT.

This chain links TRBV7-6 with TRBJ2-5, with no clear D. The CDR3 is 14 amino acids. In germline, CDR1 is SGHVS, CDR2 FNYEAQ. With 4 bases removed from V and 0 bases from J, the gap between germline ends came to 9 bases. CDR3 sequence: CASSSGAYQETQYF. CDR3 in DNA: TGTGCCAGCAGCTCCGGTGCGTACCAAGAGACCCAGTACTTC.

The J gene is TRBJ2-7, the V gene TRBV4-3, with 9 bases that match TRBD1. The V gene's germline CDR1 is LGHNA and CDR2 YSLEER. The CDR3 sequence is 16 residues long. Germline trimming cut 0 bases from V and 6 bases from J; bases unmatched to any gene: 9. This chain's CDR3 is CASSQELGDRVFEQYF. CDR3 sequence (DNA): TGCGCCAGCAGCCAAGAATTGGGGGACAGGGTTTTCGAGCAGTACTTC.

The rearrangement uses TRBV7-8 and TRBJ2-2; TRBD1 is a possible D gene (5 bases). CDR3 size: 14 residues. Germline V CDR1 and CDR2: SGHVS, FQNEAQ. V lost 8 bases and J 5 bases, leaving 15 bases between the germline ends. In nucleotides, the CDR3 is TGTGCCAGCCTTAGGGTGGGGCGGACCGGGGAGCTGTTTTTT. It yields the protein CASLRVGRTGELFF.

The V gene is TRBV28, the J gene TRBJ2-3; D perhaps matches TRBD1 (6 bases). The CDR3 spans 16 residues. The germline V gene encodes CDR1 MDHEN and CDR2 SYDVKM. The V end lost 5 bases, the J end lost 2 bases, and 17 bases lay between the germline ends. In DNA, the CDR3 is TGTGCCAGCAGTCTCCCGGGACAACAGCTCACAGATACGCAGTATTTT. Amino acids: CASSLPGQQLTDTQYF.

The J gene is TRBJ1-2, the V gene TRBV4-1; 7 nucleotides match TRBD1. CDR1 MGHRA and CDR2 YSYEKL come from the germline V gene. The CDR3 spans 16 residues. J was trimmed by 2 bases and V by 3 bases; bases with no gene match: 9. The CDR3 coding sequence is TGCGCCAGCAGCCAGCCGGGACAGCGTAGCAACTATGGCTACACCTTC. It yields the protein CASSQPGQRSNYGYTF.

The table lists this clone with a count of one. V is TRBV18 and J is TRBJ2-7; TRBD2 might be the D (5 bases). The CDR3 has 18 amino acids. CDR1 and CDR2 from the germline V gene are KGHSH and LQKENI. V lost 3 bases and J lost 2, with 23 bases in between. In DNA form, the CDR3 reads TGTGCCAGCTCACCTAACGGGGTAGCTCGAACCGGAGCCTACGAGCAGTACGTC. It is translated as CASSPNGVARTGAYEQYV.

CDR3 loop: CASSLSTGISGANVLTF. As DNA, the CDR3 is TGTGCCAGCAGTTTGTCCACAGGAATATCTGGGGCCAACGTCCTGACTTTC. The chain has TRBV28 and TRBJ2-6, with D perhaps matching TRBD1 (5 bases). The germline V and J ends were trimmed by 3 bases and 1 base, with 13 bases remaining between them. CDR3 length equals 17 residues. Germline loops: CDR1 MDHEN, CDR2 SYDVKM.

The J gene is TRBJ1-1, the V gene TRBV13; D possibly corresponds to TRBD1 (6 bases). Trimming removed 5 bases from V and 7 bases from J, with 11 bases in between. Germline V gives CDR1 PRHDT, CDR2 FYEKMQ (reference sequence). The CDR3 is 12 residues long. CDR3 sequence: CASSGRGGEAFF. The CDR3 DNA sequence: TGTGCCAGCAGCGGTAGGGGGGGTGAAGCTTTCTTT.

With respect to this clone: This specimen includes other DNA sequences encoding the same CDR3. The chain employs TRBV5-1 and TRBJ1-4; D is unresolved. V was cut by 0 bases and J by 0 bases, with 6 bases left in between. The CDR3 has 15 amino acids. Germline V gene lookup returns CDR1 SGHRS and CDR2 YFSETQ. The chain's CDR3 is CASSLGAATNEKLFF. CDR3 DNA sequence: TGCGCCAGCAGCTTGGGGGCAGCAACTAATGAAAAACTGTTTTTT.